The clone carrying this T cell receptor beta chain was observed once. The CDR3 consists of 15 residues. With 1 base clipped from V and 9 bases from J, the junction kept 7 bases outside the gene matches. In germline, CDR1 is SGHVS, CDR2 FQNEAQ. Repertoires were generated with immunoSEQ multiplex PCR, while TCRdb's copy carries only in-frame clones and drops some. Counted here are around 290,000 clones, approximately 92% occurring once; the ten biggest clones make up 1% to 1.3%. This sample was included in a study of blood T cell repertoires in COVID-19. Across 20 to 25 US areas, participants ranged in age from about 18 to 90 years. Participants' own reports of clinical history determined their cohort assignment.

Sequencing used PBMCs or T cells enriched from blood (not recorded which). The sequence derives from a woman aged 25-40 years who had recovered from COVID-19. This chain connects TRBV7-8 to TRBJ2-1; 9 positions agree with TRBD2. The CDR3 nucleotides are TGTGCCAGCAGCTTAGGGCGCGGGAGGGCCCCTGAGCAGTTCTTC. Translation gives CASSLGRGRAPEQFF.